Below, 30 T cell receptor beta chains from the same sample are listed, as sequenced in a study of tumor-infiltrating lymphocytes in primary liver carcinoma (dated by TCRdb to between 2016 and 2019). Total RNA and DNA were co-extracted from about 20-30 mg of bulk tissue with the AllPrep DNA/RNA mini kit, without cell sorting. Sequencing instrument: Illumina HiSeq 2500. A constant-region primer and ProtoScript II reverse transcriptase were used to reverse-transcribe TCRbeta-specific cDNA from about 530 ng total RNA. TCRbeta libraries were built with three nested multiplex PCR rounds, a slightly modified ARM-PCR procedure. Each of the first two PCR rounds ran for about 10 cycles using multiplex TRBV1-TRBV30 forward primers together with a Cbeta reverse primer. TCRdb reprocessed the public reads (quality trimming at Q25 with fastp, clone calling with MiXCR) and kept in-frame beta chains. Every entry covers one CDR3 protein and lists the most common genes and DNA from its rows. Within this sample are around 56,000 distinct CDR3 sequences, with less than 85% of them counted one time only. 55% to 70% of the sample belongs to the ten largest clones.

Input material: liver tumor tissue from sampling region 2. The cell subset or site label, read with the paper, signifies: tumor region T2, inferior pole. All receptors come from a man aged 35 to 55 with primary liver carcinoma and hepatitis B virus infection.

Points on this clonotype: A read error is likely, as this CDR3 ends without the conserved phenylalanine or tryptophan. The genes are TRBV29-1 and TRBJ2-1; D uncertain. This CDR3 spans 15 amino acids. The germline V gene has CDR1 SQVTM and CDR2 ANQGSEA. CDR3 residues: CNVDLSRANTNEQFL. In nucleotides, the CDR3 is TGCAACGTTGATCTTTCTAGGGCCAATACCAATGAGCAGTTCCTC.

This clonotype has ten or more counts. V and J are TRBV5-1 and TRBJ2-7; a weak D match, TRBD2 (6 bases). The germline CDR1 and CDR2 sequences are SGHRS and YFSETQ. Trimming stripped 0 bases from V and 4 bases from J, with 11 bases between. This CDR3 has 14 residues. As DNA, the CDR3 is TGCGCCAGCAGCTTGGAGCCAGGAGGGTACGAGCAGTACTTC. Protein product: CASSLEPGGYEQYF.

This clonotype was observed a single time. The conserved phenylalanine or tryptophan normally closing the CDR3 is absent here, so this likely arose from a read error. This rearrangement joins TRBV6-6 to TRBJ2-1, with 9 bases aligning to TRBD2. Germline V lookup: CDR1 MNHNY, CDR2 SVGAGI (reference sequence). There are 16 residues in the CDR3. CDR3 sequence: CTSSPAPGLAFGEQFS. The CDR3 region has the DNA TGTACCAGCAGTCCAGCACCGGGACTAGCCTTTGGTGAGCAGTTCTCC.

A word on this clonotype: One end of the junction fails to match germline, which may point to a read error. This chain links TRBV5-1 with TRBJ2-3; 7 bases line up with TRBD1. The length of the CDR3 is 15 residues. From germline, CDR1 is SGHRS and CDR2 YFSETQ. The CDR3 bases are TGCGCCAGCAGCCTGACAGGGCTGATGCCAGATACGCAGTACTTT. Its translation: CASSLTGLMPDTQYF.

With regard to this clonotype: One end of the junction does not line up with germline, which may come from a read error. The chain joins TRBV28 to TRBJ2-2; 7 nucleotides line up with TRBD2. Germline-derived CDR1 and CDR2 are MDHEN and SYDVKM. This CDR3 is 16 amino acids long. The CDR3 sequence is CASSFWLAVNAGDLFF. In DNA, the CDR3 is TGTGCCAGCAGTTTCTGGCTAGCGGTGAACGCCGGGGACCTGTTTTTT.

As regards this clonotype: The junction shows a germline mismatch at one end, possibly a read error. CDR3 sequence: CASSSGGRLSTEAFF. The DNA of the CDR3 is TGTGCCAGCAGTTCAGGGGGGCGTCTGAGCACTGAAGCCTTCTTT. The rearrangement uses TRBV12-3 or TRBV12-4 and TRBJ1-1, with TRBD1 matching 7 bases. The length of the CDR3 is 15 residues.

About this clonotype: A much bigger clone sits one base away, suggesting this may be a read error. The chain combines TRBV11-2 with TRBJ1-2; 7 bases map to TRBD1. The CDR3 has 13 amino acids. Per the germline V gene, CDR1 is SGHAT and CDR2 is FQNNGV. Here the CDR3 DNA reads TGTACCAGCAGCTTTGACAGGGCAGGGGGCTACACCTTC. It yields the protein CTSSFDRAGGYTF.

Turning to this clonotype: At one end the junction does not follow the germline gene, possibly because of a read error. The chain recombines TRBV29-1 with TRBJ1-2; D might be TRBD1 (6 bases). The CDR3 sequence is 13 residues long. Looked up from germline, CDR1 is SQVTM and CDR2 is ANQGSEA. CDR3 DNA sequence: TGCAGCGTGCTAGGGGGTCGGGACTATTGCTACACCTTT. This sequence encodes CSVLGGRDYCYTF.

The chain combines TRBV4-3 with TRBJ1-6; possible D gene TRBD1, 6 bases. The CDR3 contains 16 residues. CDR1 is LGHNA and CDR2 is YSLEER in the germline V gene. V lost 5 bases to trimming and J lost 7 bases, with 18 bases between them. CDR3 in amino acids: CASSSRDMGRNSPLHF. CDR3 coding DNA: TGCGCCAGCAGCTCCAGGGACATGGGAAGGAATTCACCCCTCCACTTT.

Notes on this clonotype: A junction end diverges from the germline sequence, so it may reflect a read error. J is TRBJ1-1 and V is TRBV28; 7 positions agree with TRBD1. From germline, CDR1 is MDHEN and CDR2 SYDVKM. CDR3 length: 17 residues. The CDR3 DNA sequence: TGTGTCAGCAGTGCCCCCGGGGACAGCAACTTCGATAGGAATGCTTTCTTT. Its translation is CVSSAPGDSNFDRNAFF.

The sample holds one count of this clonotype. The junction does not match germline at one end; this may be a read error. The J gene is TRBJ2-5, the V gene TRBV6-5; D ambiguous. Germline CDR1 MNHEY, CDR2 SVGAGI. The CDR3 is 19 amino acids. CDR3 in DNA: TGTGTCAGCAGTTACGTTTTCGTGAACTCGCTAACCAACCAAGAGATCCAGTACTTC. As protein: CVSSYVFVNSLTNQEIQYF.

On this clonotype: No conserved phenylalanine or tryptophan ends this CDR3, so it is likely a read error. The CDR3 nucleotides are TGTGCCAGCAGAAATCTTAGACAGGGTTTTTCTGGGGCCTACTTCCTGACTATC. Its translation: CASRNLRQGFSGAYFLTI. The rearrangement uses TRBV6-5 and TRBJ2-6; 7 nucleotides line up with TRBD1. From germline, CDR1 is MNHEY and CDR2 SVGAGI. The CDR3 is made up of 18 amino acids. The V gene end was trimmed by 6 bases and the J gene end by 14 bases; junction bases not matched to a gene: 25.

This clonotype was counted a single time. This CDR3 fails to terminate in the conserved phenylalanine or tryptophan, so it likely reflects a read error. The chain is built from TRBV6-5 and TRBJ2-2, with D tentatively TRBD1 or TRBD2 (5 bases each). This CDR3 has 17 residues. The germline V and J ends were trimmed by 7 bases and 4 bases, with 22 bases remaining between them. Germline lookup yields CDR1 MNHEY and CDR2 SVGAGI. The CDR3 here is CASTIGTGNMVTGELFL. Written as DNA, the CDR3 is TGTGCCAGCACCATAGGGACGGGGAATATGGTCACCGGGGAGCTGTTTCTT.

To note about this clonotype: The junction departs from the called germline gene at one end, perhaps through a read error. The chain employs TRBV6-7 and TRBJ2-1; 9 nucleotides match TRBD2. TRBV6-7 is an open reading frame whose function is uncertain. This CDR3 spans 19 amino acids. This CDR3 is CASSYPASGNFSSNNEQFF. The DNA of the CDR3 is TGTGCCAGCAGTTACCCGGCTAGCGGGAATTTTAGCTCCAACAATGAGCAGTTCTTC.

On this clonotype: This may be a read error, as it is one base from a much larger clone. The genes are TRBV6-5 and TRBJ1-2; D remains ambiguous. This CDR3 comprises 15 residues. Germline values: CDR1 MNHEY, CDR2 SVGAGI. CDR3 sequence: CTSSRGMGTQYGYTF. CDR3 coding DNA: TGTACCAGCAGTCGTGGAATGGGCACTCAGTATGGCTACACCTTC.

This clonotype occurred once. The junction does not match germline at one end; this may be a read error. V is TRBV4-2 and J is TRBJ1-5; D call uncertain. CDR1 is LGHNA and CDR2 is YNFKEQ in the germline V gene. The CDR3 covers 15 residues. The CDR3, as DNA: TGTGCCAGCAGCCAAAATTTACAGTCAAATAAGCCCCATCATTTT. This translates into CASSQNLQSNKPHHF.

On this clonotype itself: The conserved phenylalanine or tryptophan normally closing the CDR3 is absent here, so this likely arose from a read error. The chain links TRBV4-2 to TRBJ2-7; D remains ambiguous. V lost 4 bases and J 3 bases, leaving 16 bases between the germline ends. CDR3 length equals 15 residues. Germline CDR1 is LGHNA and CDR2 is YNFKEQ. The CDR3 DNA sequence: TGTGCCAGCAGCCCCTCTGAGCCGCCTGGCTACGAGCAGTACTTA. Protein product: CASSPSEPPGYEQYL.

With regard to this clonotype: Here the CDR3 omits its conserved ending phenylalanine or tryptophan, so a read error is the likely source. This chain connects TRBV11-2 to TRBJ2-3, with TRBD2 matching 8 bases. The length of the CDR3 is 16 residues. Germline assignment: CDR1 SGHAT and CDR2 FQNNGV. In DNA form, the CDR3 reads TGTGCCAGCAGTTTAGGGACGGGAGGGCCATGGGATACGCAGTATCTT. It yields the protein CASSLGTGGPWDTQYL.

V and J are TRBV4-2 and TRBJ2-7, with D tentatively TRBD2 (5 bases). Per germline, CDR1 LGHNA and CDR2 YNFKEQ. There are 16 residues in the CDR3. The V and J ends lost 1 base and 4 bases respectively, with 17 bases between them. The CDR3 loop is CASSQGARTGGYEQYF. In nucleotides, the CDR3 is TGTGCCAGCAGCCAAGGGGCACGGACGGGCGGGTACGAGCAGTACTTC.

This chain connects TRBV29-1 to TRBJ2-1, with 9 bases that match TRBD2. This CDR3 contains 13 residues. CDR1 SQVTM and CDR2 ANQGSEA come from the germline V gene. The trim removed 6 bases at V and 8 bases at J, leaving 8 bases unmatched. The CDR3 bases are TGCAGCGTGGAGCGGGAGGTTCCCTATGAGCAGTTCTTC. It encodes CSVEREVPYEQFF.

Worth noting for this clonotype: A much larger clone lies a single base off, so this may be a read error. The gene calls are TRBV4-3 and TRBJ2-3; possibly TRBD2 for D (6 bases). CDR3 length: 14 residues. Germline values: CDR1 LGHNA, CDR2 YSLEER. Trimming removed 3 bases at V and 9 bases at J, with 16 bases between. The CDR3 sequence: CASSQGGASATQYF. The CDR3 DNA reads as TGCGCCAGCAGCCAGGGGGGTGCATCAGCCACGCAGTATTTT.

About this clonotype: Here the CDR3 omits its conserved ending phenylalanine or tryptophan, so a read error is the likely source. As DNA, the CDR3 is TGTGCCAGCAAAAATCGGGAGAGTCATTGGGTTACGCAGTATCTT. It translates to CASKNRESHWVTQYL. This sequence joins TRBV12-3 or TRBV12-4 and TRBJ2-3; D is perhaps TRBD2 (6 bases). There are 15 residues in the CDR3. Trimming removed 7 bases at V and 8 bases at J, with 22 bases between.

This clonotype occurred a few times. A much larger clone differs from this one at a single base, so this may be a read error. This chain links TRBV29-1 with TRBJ2-5, with D uncertain. With 8 bases removed from V and 2 bases from J, the gap between germline ends came to 18 bases. The CDR3 totals 14 residues. Germline V gives CDR1 SQVTM, CDR2 ANQGSEA. CDR3 coding DNA: TGCAGCTTTAGGAGAGCATCGTTTCAAGAGACCCAGTACTTC. Its protein product is CSFRRASFQETQYF.

About this clonotype itself: The conserved final phenylalanine or tryptophan is absent from the CDR3, which likely points to a read error. The chain carries TRBV14 and TRBJ2-1; TRBD2 might be the D (6 bases). Germline V CDR1 and CDR2: SGHDN, FVKESK. The V gene lost 3 bases and the J gene lost 6 bases, with 9 bases spanning the gap. The CDR3 extends over 13 amino acids. The CDR3 is CASSQGLFNEQFL. CDR3 nucleotide sequence: TGTGCCAGCAGCCAGGGACTGTTCAATGAGCAGTTCCTC.

Points on this clonotype: A read error may produce the germline difference seen at one junction end. This chain connects TRBV11-2 to TRBJ2-7; possibly TRBD2 for D (5 bases). Germline V CDR1 and CDR2: SGHAT, FQNNGV. This CDR3 contains 15 residues. In DNA form, the CDR3 reads TGTGCCGGCAGCCAAGGGATAGGGAGAACCTACGAGCAGTATTTC. It specifies CAGSQGIGRTYEQYF.

On this clonotype: A much larger clone is a single base away; this may be a read error. The chain combines TRBV2 with TRBJ1-3; D may be TRBD1 (5 bases). V was cut by 7 bases and J by 8 bases, with 15 bases left in between. Germline V gene sequence: CDR1 SNHLY, CDR2 FYNNEI. The CDR3 spans 13 residues. CDR3 in DNA: TGTGCCAGCATGGAGGGGAAGGTCGACACCATATATTTT. Translated, it gives CASMEGKVDTIYF.

Remarks on this clonotype: Mismatch with germline at one junction end may stem from a read error. The genes are TRBV10-3 and TRBJ2-7, with D possibly TRBD1 on 5 matching bases. The CDR3 consists of 15 residues. The V gene's germline CDR1 is ENHRY and CDR2 SYGVKD. CDR3 sequence (DNA): TGTTCCATCAGTGAGGCCCGTACAGGAGAGTACGTGCAGTACTTC. Amino acid sequence: CSISEARTGEYVQYF.

This clonotype was recorded a few times. At one end, the junction sequence differs from germline, possibly due to a read error. V gene TRBV11-3 combines with J gene TRBJ2-1, with 10 positions matching TRBD2. The CDR3 runs 16 residues. CDR1 and CDR2 (germline): SGHNT, YENEEA. CDR3 nucleotides: TGTGCCAACAGCTTAGCGAAGCGGGGGGGCTACAATGAGCAGTTCTTC. It encodes CANSLAKRGGYNEQFF.

This clonotype was seen just once. The CDR3 carries no conserved terminal phenylalanine or tryptophan, so it likely arises from a read error. CDR3 in DNA: TGTGCCAACGCAGTGTGGGGGGACCCCAACACTGAAGCTTTCCTT. It yields the protein CANAVWGDPNTEAFL. The chain links TRBV7-9 to TRBJ1-1; a weak D match, TRBD1 (5 bases). Trimming left V 10 bases short and J 2 bases short, with 20 bases between. Germline CDR1 reads SEHNR; CDR2 reads FQNEAQ (reference sequence). The CDR3 loop spans 15 amino acids.

This clonotype showed up just a few times. This chain links TRBV2 with TRBJ2-1; D is ambiguous. The V and J ends lost 2 bases and 6 bases respectively, with 2 bases between them. This CDR3 is 11 amino acids long. Germline V lookup: CDR1 SNHLY, CDR2 FYNNEI. The CDR3 sequence: CASSELNEQFF. DNA for the CDR3: TGTGCCAGCAGTGAACTCAATGAGCAGTTCTTC.